This TCR beta chain was identified during a study of OX40 agonist ivuxolimab in advanced cancers. V lost 2 bases, J lost 2 bases, and 10 bases lay in between. Germline CDR1 reads SEHNR; CDR2 reads FQNEAQ (reference sequence). This CDR3 is 15 amino acids long. Study conclusions and caveats: Expanded clones tended on average to be more numerous among CD8+ T cells than CD4+. Clonal expansion was seen in CD4+ and CD8+ blood T cells by week 6 at 0.1 to 3.0 mg/kg. Low normalized T-cell clonal expansion also characterized some of the nonresponders.

Libraries were prepared by immunoSEQ multiplex PCR; TCRdb keeps only in-frame clonotypes and omits some of them. The sample consists of 60,000 to 75,000 clones, 91% of them appearing once. On cycle 4 day 1 and cycle 7 day 1, as well as at baseline, blood was sampled. A word on this clone: Its antigen remains unknown.

V usage is TRBV7-9 and J usage is TRBJ1-3; D call uncertain. The TCR sequence derives from an adult with an advanced solid tumor such as melanoma, head and neck, liver or kidney cancer. The material was CD4+ or CD8+ T cells sorted from blood, obtained in a trial of the OX40 agonist ivuxolimab. The CDR3 loop reads CASSLLKVPGNTIYF. The CDR3 DNA sequence: TGTGCCAGCAGCTTATTGAAGGTTCCTGGAAACACCATATATTTT.